The clone carrying this TCR beta chain was detected many times. The target antigen is unknown. One entry per CDR3 protein, called by TCRdb with MiXCR from the reads. The sample lists about 130,000 distinct CDR3 sequences, 20% to 30% seen once, with 30% to 40% in the top ten. These data originate in a study of T cell repertoires in cytomegalovirus infection. V shed 2 bases and J shed 0 bases, with 1 base lying between them. Germline V CDR1 and CDR2: MGHRA, YSYEKL. The CDR3 is made up of 12 amino acids. V and J are TRBV4-1 and TRBJ2-5; D ambiguous. Sequenced input: PBMCs, sequenced either directly or after in vitro stimulation (not recorded which). The sequence derives from a human donor in good health (CMV status not recorded). Some clones in this sample may be carry-over from other donors' samples. The CDR3 is CASSQHQETQYF. CDR3 bases: TGCGCCAGCAGCCAACACCAAGAGACCCAGTACTTC.